This TCR beta chain was recovered during a study of patients and donors after allogeneic stem cell transplantation. CDR3 length: 15 residues. With 6 bases removed from V and 4 bases from J, the gap between germline ends came to 16 bases. TCRdb fed the RT-PCR reads into MiXCR, producing one record per CDR3 protein. The sample contains approximately 410,000 distinct CDR3 sequences, 15% to 20% of which appear only once. The clonotype comes from a human donor who was either an allogeneic HSCT recipient or a stem cell or donor lymphocyte infusion donor (not recorded which). It is not recorded whose cells these are; they may come from a transplant donor. Sequenced: blood, either unsorted or a sorted T cell fraction (not recorded which). This rearrangement joins TRBV12-3 or TRBV12-4 to TRBJ2-1; possibly TRBD1 for D (5 bases). The CDR3 is CASSPTVHRYNEQFF. The CDR3 DNA sequence: TGTGCCAGCAGCCCGACAGTCCACCGTTACAATGAGCAGTTCTTC.